The 21 T cell receptor beta chains presented below share a single source sample, sequenced in a study of CD8 T cells in ankylosing spondylitis. TCRdb re-derived calls from the 5' RACE reads in MiXCR, one entry per CDR3 protein. This sample has about 360,000 distinct CDR3 sequences, with roughly 20% found just once. Source material: blood, either unsorted or a sorted T cell fraction (not recorded which). These receptors were collected from a male donor with ankylosing spondylitis or in good health (not recorded which).

CDR3 protein: CASSFTGGWYNEQFF. In DNA, the CDR3 is TGTGCCAGCAGCTTTACAGGGGGCTGGTACAATGAGCAGTTCTTC. V gene TRBV7-2 combines with J gene TRBJ2-1; 9 bases are a match to TRBD1. Unmatched junction bases numbered 4, after V lost 3 bases and J lost 4 bases. From germline, CDR1 is SGHTA and CDR2 FQGNSA. This CDR3 is 15 amino acids long.

This clonotype was counted only a few times. This rearrangement joins TRBV20-1 to TRBJ1-1, with D possibly being TRBD1 (5 bases). The CDR3 loop spans 14 amino acids. Germline CDR1 DFQATT, CDR2 SNEGSKA (reference sequence). V was clipped by 6 bases and J by 3 bases, with 17 bases between them. CDR3 DNA: TGCAGTGCGCCCTCAGGGAAGGTGGACACTGAAGCTTTCTTT. Translating it yields CSAPSGKVDTEAFF.

This clonotype has only a few counts. This chain uses TRBV29-1 with TRBJ2-1, with 7 nucleotides matching TRBD1. The trim removed 3 bases at V and 3 bases at J, leaving 8 bases unmatched. Germline values: CDR1 SQVTM, CDR2 ANQGSEA. The CDR3 is made up of 15 amino acids. The CDR3, as DNA: TGCAGCGTTGAGGGGCAAGGGGGCCTCTACAATGAGCAGTTCTTC. This encodes CSVEGQGGLYNEQFF.

The table lists this clonotype with many counts. The rearrangement joins TRBV13 to TRBJ1-1; D not certain. This CDR3 spans 12 amino acids. The germline V gene encodes CDR1 PRHDT and CDR2 FYEKMQ (reference sequence). Trimming shortened V by 2 bases and J by 5 bases, and 6 bases separated the two germline ends. The CDR3 nucleotides are TGTGCCAGCAGCTTAAGGGATACTGAAGCTTTCTTT. Protein: CASSLRDTEAFF. The variable domain in full, with the rest retrieved from reference TRBV13 and TRBJ1-1, is AAGVIQSPRHLIKEKRETATLKCYPIPRHDTVYWYQQGPGQDPQFLISFYEKMQSDKGSIPDRFSAQQFSDYHSELNMSSLELGDSALYFCASSLRDTEAFFGQGTRLTVV.

The chain joins TRBV12-3 or TRBV12-4 to TRBJ2-1; 7 bases fit TRBD1. Germline trimming cut 5 bases from V and 5 bases from J; bases unmatched to any gene: 6. The CDR3 has 14 residues. The DNA for the CDR3 is TGTGCCAGCAGTGCCGGGACAGTGGACAATGAGCAGTTCTTC. Translating it yields CASSAGTVDNEQFF.

This clonotype was picked up one time. The chain employs TRBV30 and TRBJ1-2, with D unclear. The germline CDR1 and CDR2 sequences are GTSNPN and SVGIG (reference sequence). The germline V and J ends were trimmed by 0 bases and 8 bases, with 13 bases remaining between them. CDR3 size: 13 residues. The CDR3 here is CAWSVLEGGGYTF. The CDR3, as DNA: TGTGCCTGGAGTGTACTGGAGGGTGGGGGCTACACCTTC.

Ten or more counts support this clonotype. This rearrangement joins TRBV20-1 to TRBJ2-3; no clear D. CDR1 is DFQATT, CDR2 SNEGSKA, per germline (reference sequence). The germline V and J ends were trimmed by 5 bases and 2 bases, with 14 bases remaining between them. The CDR3 is 14 amino acids. In DNA, the CDR3 is TGCAGTGCTCCATCAGATGGTGCCACAGATACGCAGTATTTT. This gives the protein CSAPSDGATDTQYF.

The chain links TRBV29-1 to TRBJ2-7; TRBD1 agrees at 9 bases. V was pared by 0 bases and J by 2 bases, with 2 bases of the junction left unmatched. CDR1 SQVTM and CDR2 ANQGSEA come from the germline V gene. This CDR3 contains 14 residues. DNA of the CDR3: TGCAGCGTTGAAGAGGGACAGGGACCCTACGAGCAGTACTTC. This translates into CSVEEGQGPYEQYF.

The V gene is TRBV27, the J gene TRBJ2-7; D possibly corresponds to TRBD1 (6 bases). CDR3 length equals 17 residues. Germline CDR1 and CDR2: MNHEY and SMNVEV (reference sequence). V was cut by 0 bases and J by 1 base, with 16 bases left in between. In nucleotides, the CDR3 is TGTGCCAGCAGTTTATCGGATGATGGGGGCTGGTCCTACGAGCAGTACTTC. The encoded protein is CASSLSDDGGWSYEQYF.

The chain employs TRBV27 and TRBJ2-7; weak D call: TRBD1 (6 bases). Trimming removed 5 bases from V and 5 bases from J, with 10 bases in between. CDR3 length: 12 residues. Germline V gives CDR1 MNHEY, CDR2 SMNVEV (reference sequence). In nucleotides, the CDR3 is TGTGCCAGCAGTCTTACAGGGAACGAGCAGTACTTC. Its translation is CASSLTGNEQYF.

The genes are TRBV4-1 and TRBJ2-1; D remains unclear. Trimming took 4 bases from V and 2 from J, leaving 6 bases between them. The CDR3 consists of 13 residues. The V gene's germline CDR1 is MGHRA and CDR2 YSYEKL. The CDR3 DNA reads as TGCGCCAGCAGCCCCCTACCCTACAATGAGCAGTTCTTC. This encodes CASSPLPYNEQFF.

V usage is TRBV6-5 and J usage is TRBJ2-3; unclear D gene. CDR3 length equals 13 residues. Germline values: CDR1 MNHEY, CDR2 SVGAGI. V was clipped by 2 bases and J by 2 bases, with 5 bases between them. CDR3 sequence (DNA): TGTGCCAGCAGTTACCCCCTCACAGATACGCAGTATTTT. Its translation is CASSYPLTDTQYF.

This chain uses TRBV5-1 with TRBJ2-7, with TRBD2 as a possible D gene (7 bases). The CDR3 length is 14 residues. Germline V gene lookup returns CDR1 SGHRS and CDR2 YFSETQ. The V and J ends lost 4 bases and 5 bases respectively, with 16 bases between them. CDR3 sequence: CASSLGRGRDEQYF. In nucleotides, the CDR3 is TGCGCCAGCAGCCTGGGGCGGGGGCGGGACGAGCAGTACTTC.

V gene TRBV4-1 combines with J gene TRBJ2-1; 7 bases line up with TRBD2. Germline CDR1 and CDR2: MGHRA and YSYEKL. The CDR3 contains 14 residues. V lost 5 bases, J lost 9 bases, and 10 bases stayed unmatched. CDR3 sequence reads: CASSFRTGEGEQFF. CDR3 nucleotides: TGCGCCAGCAGCTTTCGGACCGGGGAGGGTGAGCAGTTCTTC.

This clonotype was observed a few times. The chain uses TRBV12-3 or TRBV12-4 and TRBJ2-1; TRBD1 matches 9 bases. The V and J ends lost 7 bases and 7 bases, in that order; junction bases with no gene match: 5. The CDR3 is 13 residues long. CDR3 coding DNA: TGTGCCAGCACCCCGGGGACAGGGAATGAGCAGTTCTTC. It translates to CASTPGTGNEQFF.

This chain uses TRBV2 with TRBJ1-1; TRBD1 matches at 7 bases. The V and J ends lost 9 bases and 1 base, in that order; junction bases with no gene match: 2. Germline V gene sequence: CDR1 SNHLY, CDR2 FYNNEI. This CDR3 has 12 amino acids. Here the CDR3 DNA reads TGTGCCAGAGGGGACAGGAACACTGAAGCTTTCTTT. It encodes CARGDRNTEAFF.

There are a few counts of this clonotype. V gene TRBV6-2 or TRBV6-3 combines with J gene TRBJ1-2; D gene unclear. CDR3 length: 14 residues. V shed 6 bases and J shed 0 bases, with 11 bases lying between them. CDR1 and CDR2 (germline): MNHEY, SVGEGT. The CDR3: CASRPRGANYGYTF. As DNA, the CDR3 is TGTGCCAGCAGACCCCGCGGGGCTAACTATGGCTACACCTTC.

The chain has TRBV27 and TRBJ2-2, with TRBD1 as a possible D gene (6 bases). Germline V gene sequence: CDR1 MNHEY, CDR2 SMNVEV (reference sequence). V shed 3 bases and J shed 3 bases, with 11 bases lying between them. The CDR3 is made up of 15 amino acids. Written as DNA, the CDR3 is TGTGCCAGCAGTTTCCCGGGACACGACACCGGGGAGCTGTTTTTT. Translating it yields CASSFPGHDTGELFF.

This chain connects TRBV7-9 to TRBJ2-1, with 8 bases that match TRBD1. Per the germline V gene, CDR1 is SEHNR and CDR2 is FQNEAQ (reference sequence). V lost 4 bases to trimming and J lost 3 bases; unmatched junction nucleotides: 2. CDR3 size: 14 residues. The CDR3 bases are TGTGCCAGCAGCTCCGGGACAGGCTACAATGAGCAGTTCTTC. Encoded protein: CASSSGTGYNEQFF.

This clonotype was seen only a few times. The rearrangement joins TRBV20-1 to TRBJ2-7; 12 nucleotides line up with TRBD2. The CDR3 length is 17 residues. V dropped 0 bases and J dropped 1; count of bases not matched to a gene: 7. CDR1 is DFQATT, CDR2 SNEGSKA, per germline (reference sequence). The CDR3 sequence is CSAREVYGTSGSYEQYF. The CDR3 DNA is TGCAGTGCTAGAGAGGTTTATGGGACTAGCGGGTCCTACGAGCAGTACTTC.

CDR3 region: CASSQEEWGGYEQYF. The CDR3 DNA is TGTGCCAGCAGCCAAGAGGAGTGGGGGGGCTACGAGCAGTACTTC. This chain links TRBV3-1 with TRBJ2-7; 7 bases map to TRBD2. CDR3 length: 15 residues. CDR1 and CDR2 from the germline V gene are LGHDT and YNNKEL (reference sequence). The V and J ends lost 0 bases and 3 bases, in that order; junction bases with no gene match: 5.